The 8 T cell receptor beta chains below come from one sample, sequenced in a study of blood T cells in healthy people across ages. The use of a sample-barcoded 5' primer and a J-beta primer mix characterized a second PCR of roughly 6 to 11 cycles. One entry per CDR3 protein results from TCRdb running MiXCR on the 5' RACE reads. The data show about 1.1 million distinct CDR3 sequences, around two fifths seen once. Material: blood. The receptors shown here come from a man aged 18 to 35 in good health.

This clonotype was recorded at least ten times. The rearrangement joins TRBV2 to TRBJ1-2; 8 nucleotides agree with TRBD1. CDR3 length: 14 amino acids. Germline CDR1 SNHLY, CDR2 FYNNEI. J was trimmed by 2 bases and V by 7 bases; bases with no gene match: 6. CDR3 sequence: CASILRTGNYGYTF. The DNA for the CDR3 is TGTGCCAGCATCCTAAGGACAGGGAACTATGGCTACACCTTC. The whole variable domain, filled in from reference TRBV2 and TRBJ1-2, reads EPEVTQTPSHQVTQMGQEVILRCVPISNHLYFYWYRQILGQKVEFLVSFYNNEISEKSEIFDDQFSVERPDGSNFTLKIRSTKLEDSAMYFCASILRTGNYGYTFGSGTRLTVV.

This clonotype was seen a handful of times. The CDR3 nucleotides are TGTGCCAGCAGCCAAGCGGAGGCGATCTACAATGAGCAGTTCTTC. Translating it yields CASSQAEAIYNEQFF. The V call is TRBV4-2, the J call TRBJ2-1; weak D call: TRBD2 (5 bases). CDR3 size: 15 residues. The germline gives CDR1 LGHNA, CDR2 YNFKEQ. The V end was cut by 1 base, the J end by 3 bases, with 10 bases between.

The CDR3 DNA reads TGTGCCAGCACCAAAAAGGGTGGGGTCCAGACCCACTATGGCTACACCTTC. Protein: CASTKKGGVQTHYGYTF. The genes are TRBV6-6 and TRBJ1-2; D is uncertain. V was trimmed by 7 bases and J by 3 bases, leaving 24 bases between them. This CDR3 spans 17 amino acids. The germline V gene has CDR1 MNHNY and CDR2 SVGAGI (reference sequence).

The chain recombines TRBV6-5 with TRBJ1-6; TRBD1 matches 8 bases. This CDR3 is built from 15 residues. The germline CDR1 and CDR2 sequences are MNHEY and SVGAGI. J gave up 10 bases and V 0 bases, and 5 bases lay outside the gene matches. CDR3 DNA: TGTGCCAGCAGTTACTCCGGACAGGGCGACTCACCCCTCCACTTT. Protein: CASSYSGQGDSPLHF.

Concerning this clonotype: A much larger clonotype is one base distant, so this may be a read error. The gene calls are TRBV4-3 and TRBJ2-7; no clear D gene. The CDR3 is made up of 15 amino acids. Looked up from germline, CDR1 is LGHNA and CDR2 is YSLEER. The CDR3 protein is CAGSPSQGYGYEQYF. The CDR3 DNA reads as TGCGCCGGCAGCCCCTCCCAAGGGTATGGGTACGAGCAGTACTTC.

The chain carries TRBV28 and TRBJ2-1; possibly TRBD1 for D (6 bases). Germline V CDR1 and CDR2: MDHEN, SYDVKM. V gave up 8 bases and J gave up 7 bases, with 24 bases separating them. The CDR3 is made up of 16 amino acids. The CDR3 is CASRHLRDTRVNEQFF. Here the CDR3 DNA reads TGTGCCAGCCGACACCTCAGGGACACAAGGGTGAATGAGCAGTTCTTC.

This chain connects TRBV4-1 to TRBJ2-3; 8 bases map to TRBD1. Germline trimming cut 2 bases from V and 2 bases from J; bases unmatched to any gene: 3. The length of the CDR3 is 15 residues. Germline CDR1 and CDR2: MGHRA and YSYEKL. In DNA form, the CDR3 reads TGCGCCAGCAGCCAATTCAGGGGGCCCACAGATACGCAGTATTTT. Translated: CASSQFRGPTDTQYF.

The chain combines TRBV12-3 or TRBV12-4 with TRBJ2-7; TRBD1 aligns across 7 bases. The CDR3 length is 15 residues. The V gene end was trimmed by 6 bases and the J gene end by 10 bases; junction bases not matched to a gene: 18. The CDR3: CASRSQGIGFGAQYF. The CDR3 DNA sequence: TGTGCCAGCAGGTCACAGGGGATCGGGTTTGGGGCCCAGTACTTC.